Reported below is one T cell receptor beta chain. Profiling relied on immunoSEQ multiplex PCR, and the TCRdb table lists in-frame clones only, not all of them. The top ten hold about 9.4% of the sample, which has 200,000 to 250,000 clones, 85% to 90% seen once. This specimen comes from a study of blood T cell repertoires in COVID-19. The germline gives CDR1 MDHEN, CDR2 SYDVKM. V was trimmed by 3 bases and J by 8 bases, leaving 7 bases between them. The CDR3 is 11 residues long. Material: peripheral blood. This chain joins TRBV28 and TRBJ1-1; D gene unclear. The TCR was taken from a woman aged 45-60 years with COVID-19, enrolled during active disease. CDR3 loop: CASSLAREAFF. CDR3 nucleotides: TGTGCCAGCAGTTTGGCCAGGGAAGCTTTCTTT.